This TCR beta chain was profiled in a study of T cell changes during pregnancy in multiple sclerosis. Libraries were prepared by immunoSEQ multiplex PCR; TCRdb keeps only in-frame clonotypes and omits some of them. Of 25,000 to 30,000 clones detected, roughly nine tenths appear once; the ten largest clones hold roughly 0.5%. Germline CDR1 reads SGDLS; CDR2 reads YYNGEE. Unmatched junction bases numbered 4, after V lost 4 bases and J lost 2 bases. This CDR3 contains 14 residues. This sequence joins TRBV9 and TRBJ2-3, with 7 bases aligning to TRBD2. The receptor's source is a female donor in good health, enrolled as a control in a pregnancy study. This specimen consisted of CD4+ T cells from peripheral blood mononuclear cells, obtained in the first trimester of pregnancy. CDR3 region: CASSIRDYTDTQYF. The CDR3 DNA reads TGTGCCAGCAGCATCCGGGACTACACAGATACGCAGTATTTT.